The sequence of this TCR beta chain was determined in a study of regulatory T cells in long-lasting Graves disease. Study-wide findings and caveats: In persistent patients, shared public clonotypes (more than 2,500) outnumbered those in new patients (around 1,000). TCR diversity was lower in persistent Graves' patients than in newly diagnosed ones.

TCRdb ran MiXCR on the reads and lists one entry per CDR3 protein. The repertoire holds 500 to 650 distinct CDR3 sequences, with 64% as singletons. RNA from PBMCs was the source of the TCR library. Guidelines of the American Thyroid Association were used to diagnose Graves' disease. The authors drew 9 to 9.5 milliliters of peripheral blood into EDTA tubes. Details on this clonotype: Its target is unknown.

The CDR3 runs 14 residues. CDR1 is LGHNA, CDR2 YSLEER, per germline. With 5 bases removed from V and 1 base from J, the gap between germline ends came to 8 bases. This sequence was found in a female donor with Graves disease. V is TRBV4-3 and J is TRBJ2-2; tentative D call: TRBD1 (6 bases). The sequenced sample was peripheral blood mononuclear cells (PBMCs), obtained with antithyroid drug treatment, in newly diagnosed or persistent Graves disease (not recorded which). CDR3 DNA sequence: TGCGCCAGCAGCGAGGACAGGAACACCGGGGAGCTGTTTTTT. Translated: CASSEDRNTGELFF.